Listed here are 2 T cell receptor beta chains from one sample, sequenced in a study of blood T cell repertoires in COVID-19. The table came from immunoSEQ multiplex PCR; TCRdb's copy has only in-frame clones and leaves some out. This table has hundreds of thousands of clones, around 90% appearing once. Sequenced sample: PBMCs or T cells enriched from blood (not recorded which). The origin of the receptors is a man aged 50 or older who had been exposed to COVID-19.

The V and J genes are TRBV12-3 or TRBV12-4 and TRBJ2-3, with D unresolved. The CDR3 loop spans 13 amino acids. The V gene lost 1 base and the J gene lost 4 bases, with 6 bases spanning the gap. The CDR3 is CASSLGGSDTQYF. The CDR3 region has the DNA TGTGCCAGCAGTTTAGGAGGTTCAGATACGCAGTATTTT.

The CDR3 DNA is TGTGCCAGCACCGCGGGGCTAGCGGGAGGTTTCGGGGAAGATACGCAGTATTTT. The encoded protein is CASTAGLAGGFGEDTQYF. This chain connects TRBV28 to TRBJ2-3; 11 bases align to TRBD2. The germline V gene has CDR1 MDHEN and CDR2 SYDVKM. V shed 7 bases, J shed 5 bases, and the junction held 17 bases outside the gene matches. The CDR3 is made up of 18 amino acids.